This T cell receptor beta chain derives from a study of blood T cell repertoires in COVID-19. Across the study: COVID-19 samples, acute and convalescent, were from the United States, Italy and Spain. Sample material is recorded as cDNA or gDNA derived from T cells, B-cell-depleted T cells, or PBMCs.

Germline lookup yields CDR1 SGHTA and CDR2 FQGNSA. V trimming: 3 bases; J trimming: 5 bases; junction bases outside the gene matches: 1. There are 13 residues in the CDR3. Per the original methods: Amplification with reference gene primers provided the estimates of nucleated cell counts. Generated by immunoSEQ multiplex PCR, the TCRdb table keeps only in-frame clones and is missing some. V, J and clone size were drawn from that table, and D and trimming were deduced from the DNA. The data show approximately 69,000 clones, 60% to 80% seen once. The sample was peripheral blood. The rearrangement uses TRBV7-2 and TRBJ1-5; TRBD1 matches at 7 bases. The sequence was obtained from a man aged 55-75 years with acute or convalescent COVID-19. The CDR3 DNA is TGTGCCAGCAGCTTTACAGGGGATCAGCCCCAGCATTTT. Translation gives CASSFTGDQPQHF.